The clone carrying this T cell receptor beta chain has just a few counts. Its antigen is still unknown. The PBMCs were taken from approximately 9 ml of fresh peripheral blood. These data are taken from a study of T cells in Graves' hyperthyroidism and ophthalmopathy. Whole-study context: Peripheral blood was obtained at initial diagnosis, preceding any treatment.

With 0 bases removed from V and 9 bases from J, the gap between germline ends came to 12 bases. Looked up from germline, CDR1 is MNHEY and CDR2 is SVGEGT. This CDR3 contains 14 residues. Overall study results and limits: The authors' 13 V-J model separated ophthalmopathy from stable hyperthyroidism.

The source material, RNA transcripts, was used to amplify TCR beta CDR3 regions. HTBI primers were employed in a first-round RT-PCR of the TCR CDR3. TCRdb reprocessed the multiplex PCR reads with MiXCR, giving one entry per CDR3 protein. The table shows 450,000 to 650,000 distinct CDR3 sequences, with about a sixth occurring only once. Sequenced: blood. This chain links TRBV6-2 or TRBV6-3 with TRBJ2-1, with D tentatively TRBD2 (7 bases). The receptor was isolated from a woman aged 18-29 years with Graves' ophthalmopathy. CDR3 DNA sequence: TGTGCCAGCAGTTACTCCCAGGGAGGGGGTGAGCAGTTCTTC. This codes for CASSYSQGGGEQFF.